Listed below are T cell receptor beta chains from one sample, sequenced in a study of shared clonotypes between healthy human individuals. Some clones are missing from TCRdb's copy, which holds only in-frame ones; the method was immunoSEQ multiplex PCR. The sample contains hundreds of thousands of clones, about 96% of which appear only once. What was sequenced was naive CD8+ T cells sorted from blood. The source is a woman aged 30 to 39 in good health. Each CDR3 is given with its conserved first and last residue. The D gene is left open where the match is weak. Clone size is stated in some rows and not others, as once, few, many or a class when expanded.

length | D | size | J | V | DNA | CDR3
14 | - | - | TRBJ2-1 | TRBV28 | TGTGCCAGCAGTTTTGCGCCAGGGGCTAATGAGCAGTTCTTC | CASSFAPGANEQFF
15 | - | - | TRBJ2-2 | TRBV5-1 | TGCGCCAGCAGCTTGGCCCCCTTTCCAACCGGGGAGCTGTTTTTT | CASSLAPFPTGELFF
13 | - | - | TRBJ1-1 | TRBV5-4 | TGTGCCAGCAGCCTCGGGGGAGGTACTGAAGCTTTCTTT | CASSLGGGTEAFF
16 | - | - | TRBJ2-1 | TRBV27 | TGTGCCAGCAGTTTATCGAGTAGCGGAATCTACAATGAGCAGTTCTTC | CASSLSSSGIYNEQFF
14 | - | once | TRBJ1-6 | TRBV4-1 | TGCGCCAGCAGCCCTGCTGGGTATAATTCACCCCTCCACTTT | CASSPAGYNSPLHF
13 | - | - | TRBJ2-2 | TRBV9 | TGTGCCAGCAGCGATGGGAACACCGGGGAGCTGTTTTTT | CASSDGNTGELFF
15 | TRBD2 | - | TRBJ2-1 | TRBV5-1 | TGCGCCAGCAGCTTTACTAGCGGGAGTCTCGGTGAGCAGTTCTTC | CASSFTSGSLGEQFF
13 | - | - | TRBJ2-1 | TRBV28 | TGTGCCAGCAGTTTCTGGGGGTGGAATGAGCAGTTCTTC | CASSFWGWNEQFF
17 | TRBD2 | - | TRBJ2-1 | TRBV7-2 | TGTGCCAGCAGCCCACTAGCGGGAGTTATAATGGACAATGAGCAGTTCTTC | CASSPLAGVIMDNEQFF
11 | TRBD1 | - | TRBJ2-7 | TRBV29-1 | TGCAGCGTGGGACAGGCCTACGAGCAGTACTTC | CSVGQAYEQYF
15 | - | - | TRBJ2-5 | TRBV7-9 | TGTGCCAGCAGCCTAAAACCTACTAGTTGGGAGACCCAGTACTTC | CASSLKPTSWETQYF
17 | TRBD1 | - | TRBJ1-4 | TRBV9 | TGTGCCAGCAGCTACAACCCCGACAGGGCGGGGGCCGAAAAACTGTTTTTT | CASSYNPDRAGAEKLFF
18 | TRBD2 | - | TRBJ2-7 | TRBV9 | TGTGCCAGCAGCGTAGGGACTAGCGGGAGCGCCGTATCCTACGAGCAGTACTTC | CASSVGTSGSAVSYEQYF
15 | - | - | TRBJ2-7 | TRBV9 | TGTGCCAGCAGCGTAGATGGGACATTCTCCTACGAGCAGTACTTC | CASSVDGTFSYEQYF
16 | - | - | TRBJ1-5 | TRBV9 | TGTGCCAGCAGCGTAGGGGACCGGGAATTATCAGCGCCCCAGCATTTT | CASSVGDRELSAPQHF
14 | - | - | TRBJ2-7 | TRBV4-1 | TGCGCCAGCAGCCAAATCTTACGGAGCTACGAGCAGTACTTC | CASSQILRSYEQYF
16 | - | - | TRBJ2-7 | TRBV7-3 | TGTGCCAGCAGCTTAAGCTCCGGGGACAAGGCCTACGAGCAGTACTTC | CASSLSSGDKAYEQYF
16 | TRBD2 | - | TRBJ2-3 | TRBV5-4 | TGTGCCAGCAGGGGGACTAGCGGGAGGCCCACAGATACGCAGTATTTT | CASRGTSGRPTDTQYF
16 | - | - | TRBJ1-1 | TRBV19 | TGTGCCAGTAGTAATACACAGGGAGGCATGAACACTGAAGCTTTCTTT | CASSNTQGGMNTEAFF
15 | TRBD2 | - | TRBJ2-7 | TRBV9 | TGTGCCAGCAGCGCCGCCGGGACTAGCTCCTACGAGCAGTACTTC | CASSAAGTSSYEQYF
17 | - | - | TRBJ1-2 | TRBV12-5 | TGTGCTAGTGGTTCCCCTCCCCCCGAGGGACAATCGGGCGGCTACACCTTC | CASGSPPPEGQSGGYTF
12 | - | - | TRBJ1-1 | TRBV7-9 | TGTGCCAGCAGCCTACAGAACACTGAAGCTTTCTTT | CASSLQNTEAFF
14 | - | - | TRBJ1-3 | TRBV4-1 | TGCGCCAGCAGCCAAGATCTTCCCCGTAGCACCATATATTTT | CASSQDLPRSTIYF
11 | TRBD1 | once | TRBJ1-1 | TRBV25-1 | TGTGCCAGCAGTTTGACAGGGGTAGCTTTCTTT | CASSLTGVAFF
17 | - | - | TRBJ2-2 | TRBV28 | TGTGCCAGCAGTTTACCTCCCGTGACAGATAACACCGGGGAGCTGTTTTTT | CASSLPPVTDNTGELFF
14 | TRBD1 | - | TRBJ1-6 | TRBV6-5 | TGTGCCAGCGGGGACAGGGGGGCGAATTCACCCCTCCACTTT | CASGDRGANSPLHF
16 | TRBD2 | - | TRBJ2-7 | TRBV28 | TGTGCCAGCAGTTTGGTCCAGGCGGGAGAGTTTGGCGAGCAGTACTTC | CASSLVQAGEFGEQYF
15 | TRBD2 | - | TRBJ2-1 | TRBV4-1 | TGCGCCAGCAGCCAAAAAGCGGGAGGGCCTGATGAGCAGTTCTTC | CASSQKAGGPDEQFF
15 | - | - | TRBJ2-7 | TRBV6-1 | TGTGCCAGCAGTGAAGCTACGGATAGCTCCTACGAGCAGTACTTC | CASSEATDSSYEQYF
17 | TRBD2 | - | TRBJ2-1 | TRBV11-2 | TGTGCCAGCAGCGCTGGGGCAGCGGGACTACGATACAATGAGCAGTTCTTC | CASSAGAAGLRYNEQFF
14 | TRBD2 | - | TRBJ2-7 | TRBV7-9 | TGTGCCAGCAGCTCTACTAGCGGCTCCTACGAGCAGTACTTC | CASSSTSGSYEQYF
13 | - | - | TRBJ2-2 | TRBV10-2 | TGCGCCAGCCAGGACGGATCAACCGGGGAGCTGTTTTTT | CASQDGSTGELFF
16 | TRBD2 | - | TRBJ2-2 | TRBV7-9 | TGTGCCAGCAGCTTAGCTGGACTAGCGAACCTCGGGGAGCTGTTTTTT | CASSLAGLANLGELFF
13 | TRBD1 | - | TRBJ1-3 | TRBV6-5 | TGTGCCAGCAGCGTGACAGGGGGAAACACCATATATTTT | CASSVTGGNTIYF
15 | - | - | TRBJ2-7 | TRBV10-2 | TGCGCCAGCAGTGAGTCTCAGGGTATCGCCTACGAGCAGTACTTC | CASSESQGIAYEQYF
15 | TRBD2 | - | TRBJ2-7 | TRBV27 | TGTGCCAGCTCTAGGGGGGGACTAGCTGCCTACGAGCAGTACTTC | CASSRGGLAAYEQYF
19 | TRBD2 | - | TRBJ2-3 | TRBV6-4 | TGTGCCAGCAGTGACTTTTGGACTAGCGGGAGGGCCCTTACAGATACGCAGTATTTT | CASSDFWTSGRALTDTQYF
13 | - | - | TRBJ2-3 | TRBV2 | TGTGCCAGCAGAAAGGACAGCACAGATACGCAGTATTTT | CASRKDSTDTQYF
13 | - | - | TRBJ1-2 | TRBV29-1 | TGCAGCGTCCCCGGCAGTTTTAACTATGGCTACACCTTC | CSVPGSFNYGYTF
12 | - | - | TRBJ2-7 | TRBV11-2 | TGTGCCAGCAGCCGGGACGGTTCGATGCAGTACTTC | CASSRDGSMQYF
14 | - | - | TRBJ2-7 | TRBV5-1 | TGCGCCAGCAGCTCCCGGGATAGCTCCTACGAGCAGTACTTC | CASSSRDSSYEQYF
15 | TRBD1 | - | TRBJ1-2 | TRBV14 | TGTGCCAGCAGCCTCCCGGGACAGGTACCCTATGGCTACACCTTC | CASSLPGQVPYGYTF
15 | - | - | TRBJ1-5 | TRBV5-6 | TGTGCCAGCAGCTTGGCAGGTCATAGCAATCAGCCCCAGCATTTT | CASSLAGHSNQPQHF
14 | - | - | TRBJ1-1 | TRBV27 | TGTGCCAGCAGTTTCGGGGCAGGGAACACTGAAGCTTTCTTT | CASSFGAGNTEAFF
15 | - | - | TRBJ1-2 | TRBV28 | TGTGCCAGCAGTTTCGGCGGGGACGGTACTTATGGCTACACCTTC | CASSFGGDGTYGYTF
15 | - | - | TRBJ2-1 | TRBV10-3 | TGTGCCATCAGAGAACCCCTTCGGGTGTCTAATGAGCAGTTCTTC | CAIREPLRVSNEQFF
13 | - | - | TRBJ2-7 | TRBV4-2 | TGTGCCAGCAGCCTCCAAAGACCGGTCGAGCAGTACTTC | CASSLQRPVEQYF
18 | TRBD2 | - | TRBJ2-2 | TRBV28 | TGTGCCAGCAGTTTATTTCCTCCTAGCGGGGAGAACACCGGGGAGCTGTTTTTT | CASSLFPPSGENTGELFF